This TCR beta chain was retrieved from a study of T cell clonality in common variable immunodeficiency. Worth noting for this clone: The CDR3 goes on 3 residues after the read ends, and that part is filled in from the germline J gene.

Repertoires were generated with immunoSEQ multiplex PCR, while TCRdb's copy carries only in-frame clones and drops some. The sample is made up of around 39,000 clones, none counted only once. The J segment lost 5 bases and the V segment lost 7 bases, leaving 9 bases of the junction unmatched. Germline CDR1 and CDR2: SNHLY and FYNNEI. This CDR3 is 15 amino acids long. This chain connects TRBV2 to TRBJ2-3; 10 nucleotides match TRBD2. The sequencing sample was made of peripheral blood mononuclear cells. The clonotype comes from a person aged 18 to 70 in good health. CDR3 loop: CASKEREGLQDTQYF. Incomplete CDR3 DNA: TGTGCCAGCAAAGAGCGGGAGGGCCTACAAGATACG.